The TCR beta chain described here comes from a study of early T cells in non-severe SARS-CoV-2 infection (dated by TCRdb to the early 2020s). Background for the entire study: Because TCR sequencing was done on bulk RNA from unsorted whole blood, the alpha and beta chains could not be paired.

This clonotype came up many times. The target of this receptor is not known. Base qualities are missing; no much larger clone stands one base away. The germline V gene (reference sequence) supplies CDR1 SGHNT and CDR2 YYREEE. The junction shows trimming of 0 bases on V and 9 bases on J, plus 4 bases between the germline ends. The cysteine opens and the phenylalanine closes a CDR3 of 12 amino acids. Solely the CDR3 DNA is kept, with 36 bases framed from the first base. This was a case-control study nested in a cohort of healthcare workers in London, UK, who had nasopharyngeal swab PCR tests and blood samples taken every week. Healthcare workers were enrolled in the week of the UK lockdown, from 23 to 31 March 2020, and were followed every week for up to roughly 15 weeks. Study-wide findings and limitations: VDJdb matching was skewed toward anti-spike CD8 responses and likely underestimated virus-specific expansions, missing private and CD4 specificities.

Library prep was done by 5' RACE. The sequencer was a NextSeq 500. In the TCR library protocol, unique molecular identifiers were attached to individual cDNA molecules to correct for PCR bias and sequencing error. TCR alpha and beta chains were both sequenced, and the abundances of alpha and beta sequences in each sample were closely correlated with each other. Per the authors' processing: Decombinator V4 was used to annotate the V gene, J gene and CDR3 of the TCR sequences. TCRs were defined as expanded if a significant change between any two time points was detected under a Poisson model with p below 0.0001. TCR abundances were normalised to the total number of TCRs sequenced in each sample and reported as counts per million. TRAV1-2 paired with TRAJ12, TRAJ20 or TRAJ33 defined MAIT TCRs, while TRAV10 paired with TRAJ18 defined iNKT TCRs. A search of VDJdb, accessed on 1 November 2021, was run for TCRs annotated to CMV, EBV and SARS-CoV-2, with TCRs annotated for multiple antigens excluded. TCRdb took the public reads, trimmed them with fastp at Q25, ran MiXCR for clone calling and kept in-frame beta chains. Rows merge per CDR3 protein into single entries with the most common DNA and genes. The V and J calls were determined by TCRdb, not by the authors. This sample comprises approximately 30,000 distinct CDR3 sequences, around 7% of them detected only once. The biggest ten clones account for approximately 13% of the sample.

Sequences were derived from whole blood, sampled at baseline. This chain is built from TRBV5-4 and TRBJ1-6, with no confident D gene call. The clonotype originates from an adult who was a healthcare worker with PCR-confirmed SARS-CoV-2 infection or an uninfected control (not recorded which). The CDR3 in this case is CASSLVGSPLHF. The DNA is as follows: TGTGCCAGCAGCTTGGTTGGTTCACCCCTCCACTTT. This CDR3, with the reference TRBV5-4 and TRBJ1-6 proteins standing in past its ends, gives the full variable domain ETGVTQSPTHLIKTRGQQVTLRCSSQSGHNTVSWYQQALGQGPQFIFQYYREEENGRGNFPPRFSGLQFPNYSSELNVNALELDDSALYLCASSLVGSPLHFGNGTRLTVT.